These 9 T cell receptor beta chains originate from one sample sequenced in a study of T cell repertoires in ileal Crohn's disease. Measured with immunoSEQ multiplex PCR; TCRdb has only the in-frame clones, and not every one. Counted here are about 15,000 clones, about 55% occurring once; the ten biggest clones make up roughly 6.7%. The sequencing sample was made of ileal tissue. The origin of the receptors is an adult with Crohn's disease.

This chain links TRBV7-2 with TRBJ1-5; D may be TRBD1 (6 bases). V dropped 8 bases and J dropped 3 bases, with 11 bases sitting between them. From germline, CDR1 is SGHTA and CDR2 FQGNSA. The CDR3 is made up of 13 amino acids. CDR3 nucleotides: TGTGCCAGCGGCAGGGGTTACAATCAGCCCCAGCATTTT. Translation: CASGRGYNQPQHF.

The V gene is TRBV18, the J gene TRBJ1-2; D is unresolved. The germline gives CDR1 KGHSH, CDR2 LQKENI. Trimming left V 0 bases short and J 8 bases short, with 10 bases between. CDR3 length equals 13 residues. In nucleotides, the CDR3 is TGTGCCAGCTCACCACCTGTCCTCGAGGGCTACACCTTC. Its translation: CASSPPVLEGYTF.

The V and J genes are TRBV5-1 and TRBJ2-4; D is uncertain. The V and J ends lost 0 bases and 0 bases respectively, with 10 bases between them. Germline assignment: CDR1 SGHRS and CDR2 YFSETQ. CDR3 length: 16 amino acids. CDR3 protein: CASSLELGRAKNIQYF. CDR3 coding DNA: TGCGCCAGCAGCTTGGAGCTGGGCAGAGCCAAAAACATTCAGTACTTC.

This clone has a handful of counts. The chain couples TRBV5-1 to TRBJ1-2, with TRBD1 as a possible D gene (5 bases). CDR3 length: 18 amino acids. CDR1 and CDR2 (germline): SGHRS, YFSETQ. Trimming took 8 bases from V and 7 from J, leaving 33 bases between them. CDR3 in amino acids: CASSGSGSLGGTDSGYTF. CDR3 DNA sequence: TGCGCCAGTTCTGGATCTGGGTCTCTCGGGGGAACGGATAGTGGCTACACCTTC.

This clone has only a few counts. The rearrangement uses TRBV14 and TRBJ2-1, with 7 bases identical to TRBD2. This CDR3 is built from 15 residues. V trimming: 1 base; J trimming: 8 bases; junction bases outside the gene matches: 8. Germline V CDR1 and CDR2: SGHDN, FVKESK. The CDR3 bases are TGTGCCAGCAGCCAAGTATCGGGGAGGGGCGATGAGCAGTTCTTC. Residues: CASSQVSGRGDEQFF.

This clone was recorded a few times. The chain links TRBV5-4 to TRBJ2-7, with 8 bases aligning to TRBD2. Germline-derived CDR1 and CDR2 are SGHNT and YYREEE (reference sequence). This CDR3 is built from 13 residues. With V trimmed by 4 bases and J by 7 bases, 7 bases remained unmatched. CDR3 sequence (DNA): TGTGCCAGCAGCCGAGCGGGAGACGGGGAGCAGTACTTC. This encodes CASSRAGDGEQYF.

The rearrangement joins TRBV6-5 to TRBJ2-7, with TRBD1 identical over 7 bases. Germline V lookup: CDR1 MNHEY, CDR2 SVGAGI. V was pared by 4 bases and J by 5 bases, with 8 bases of the junction left unmatched. This CDR3 is built from 14 residues. CDR3 bases: TGTGCCAGCAGTTCACACAGGGGTAGAGACGAGCAGTACTTC. It codes for CASSSHRGRDEQYF.

This clone turned up a few times. The V gene is TRBV6-1, the J gene TRBJ2-3; 8 bases fit TRBD1. Trimming took 6 bases from V and 0 from J; bases not matched to a gene: 5. The V gene's germline CDR1 is MNHNS and CDR2 SASEGT. The length of the CDR3 is 15 residues. CDR3 in amino acids: CASRRTGRSTDTQYF. DNA for the CDR3: TGTGCCAGCAGACGGACAGGGCGAAGCACAGATACGCAGTATTTT.

This chain uses TRBV29-1 with TRBJ1-1, with unresolved D. The germline V gene has CDR1 SQVTM and CDR2 ANQGSEA. The length of the CDR3 is 12 residues. Trimming cost V 6 bases and J 4 bases, with 12 bases left between them. DNA of the CDR3: TGCAGCGTAGAGACGTGGAGCACTGAAGCTTTCTTT. This translates into CSVETWSTEAFF.